These 14 T cell receptor beta chains share one sample of origin, sequenced in a study of T-cell memory formation after mild COVID-19. TCRdb passed the 5' RACE reads through MiXCR, listing each CDR3 protein once. The top ten hold 20% to 25% of the sample, which has around 310,000 distinct CDR3 sequences, around 20% seen once. Input material: PBMCs or a T cell subset sorted from them (not recorded which). These receptors were collected from a man in his late teens or twenties who had mild COVID-19 (a few samples of this study predate the infection). Cell type and time point are not known.

This clonotype was seen only a few times. The V and J genes are TRBV15 and TRBJ1-2; D not resolved. V gave up 5 bases and J gave up 4 bases, with 11 bases separating them. The CDR3 has 13 residues. The V gene's germline CDR1 is LNHNV and CDR2 YYDKDF (reference sequence). The CDR3 DNA reads TGTGCCACCAGCGTAGACGGATCCTATGGCTACACCTTC. Translated: CATSVDGSYGYTF.

This clonotype was observed a few times. The chain combines TRBV12-3 or TRBV12-4 with TRBJ2-3; no clear D gene. Trimming took off 4 bases at V and 5 bases at J, with 7 bases between the two ends. There are 12 residues in the CDR3. The CDR3 loop is CASSSVGDTQYF. CDR3 sequence (DNA): TGTGCCAGCAGTTCGGTAGGAGATACGCAGTATTTT.

This clonotype has a handful of counts. The chain carries TRBV4-3 and TRBJ2-6; D remains unclear. Germline V gene lookup returns CDR1 LGHNA and CDR2 YSLEER. V dropped 5 bases and J dropped 0 bases, with 5 bases sitting between them. The CDR3 spans 14 residues. The CDR3 DNA sequence: TGCGCCAGCAGCGGGCTCTCTGGGGCCAACGTCCTGACTTTC. Protein sequence: CASSGLSGANVLTF.

The chain links TRBV6-5 to TRBJ2-1; D is possibly TRBD1 (6 bases). This CDR3 spans 14 amino acids. CDR1 and CDR2 from the germline V gene are MNHEY and SVGAGI. Trimming took 2 bases from V and 6 from J, leaving 11 bases between them. CDR3: CASSYSGQSNEQFF. DNA of the CDR3: TGTGCCAGCAGTTACAGTGGACAGAGCAATGAGCAGTTCTTC.

This clonotype appeared many times. The rearrangement joins TRBV5-5 to TRBJ1-4, with unresolved D. Germline V gives CDR1 SGHKS, CDR2 YYEKEE (reference sequence). This CDR3 comprises 11 residues. V lost 0 bases and J 8 bases, leaving 2 bases between the germline ends. In DNA, the CDR3 is TGTGCCAGCAGCTTGGTCGAAAAACTGTTTTTT. Translation gives CASSLVEKLFF.

CDR3 sequence reads: CASSLWSGNTEAFF. The CDR3 DNA sequence: TGTGCCAGCAGTTTATGGTCTGGGAACACTGAAGCTTTCTTT. V gene TRBV27 combines with J gene TRBJ1-1; D not certain. This CDR3 is built from 14 residues. Trimming took 1 base from V and 1 from J, leaving 7 bases between them. Germline CDR1 and CDR2: MNHEY and SMNVEV (reference sequence).

The chain uses TRBV7-3 and TRBJ2-3, with D unresolved. With 5 bases removed from V and 0 bases from J, the gap between germline ends came to 6 bases. Germline V gene sequence: CDR1 SGHTA, CDR2 FQGTGA. This CDR3 comprises 13 residues. The CDR3 DNA is TGTGCCAGCAGCCGGATTAGCACAGATACGCAGTATTTT. Residues: CASSRISTDTQYF.

The rearrangement joins TRBV4-1 to TRBJ1-3; weak D call: TRBD1 (5 bases). Germline values: CDR1 MGHRA, CDR2 YSYEKL. The CDR3 extends over 16 amino acids. Trimming left V 1 base short and J 0 bases short, with 10 bases between. The CDR3 nucleotides read TGCGCCAGCAGCCAAGTGGGGGGTCCCTCTGGAAACACCATATATTTT. Translated: CASSQVGGPSGNTIYF.

In its sample, this clonotype was seen a few times. This chain links TRBV7-6 with TRBJ1-1, with 8 bases lining up with TRBD1. The CDR3 spans 13 residues. The germline V gene encodes CDR1 SGHVS and CDR2 FNYEAQ. Trimming took 5 bases from V and 4 from J; bases not matched to a gene: 3. CDR3 nucleotide sequence: TGTGCCAGCAGCCCAGGGGGCCTCACTGAAGCTTTCTTT. This sequence encodes CASSPGGLTEAFF.

The chain links TRBV5-1 to TRBJ2-7; D ambiguous. Germline CDR1 is SGHRS and CDR2 is YFSETQ. The CDR3 is 12 residues long. V lost 0 bases to trimming and J lost 9 bases, with 10 bases between them. CDR3 protein: CASSLDGKSQYV. In DNA form, the CDR3 reads TGCGCCAGCAGCTTGGATGGGAAGTCGCAGTACGTC.

The chain links TRBV7-9 to TRBJ1-1, with 7 bases aligning to TRBD1. The J segment lost 11 bases and the V segment lost 5 bases, leaving 11 bases of the junction unmatched. Germline CDR1 is SEHNR and CDR2 is FQNEAQ (reference sequence). CDR3 length: 13 amino acids. The DNA of the CDR3 is TGTGCCAGCAGCGGACAGGAAAGCTCCGAGGCTTTCTTT. It specifies CASSGQESSEAFF. Drawing the rest from reference TRBV7-9 and TRBJ1-1, the complete variable domain is DTGVSQNPRHKITKRGQNVTFRCDPISEHNRLYWYRQTLGQGPEFLTYFQNEAQLEKSRLLSDRFSAERPKGSFSTLEIQRTEQGDSAMYLCASSGQESSEAFFGQGTRLTVV.

As for this clonotype: The junction departs from germline at one end; a sequencing error may be responsible. V gene TRBV6-6 combines with J gene TRBJ2-7, with 10 bases aligning to TRBD2. Germline CDR1 MNHNY, CDR2 SVGAGI (reference sequence). The CDR3 spans 14 residues. The CDR3 coding sequence is TGTGCCAGCAGTTACTCTCTGGCTAGCGGGGGCCACGGATTC. Residues: CASSYSLASGGHGF.

This clonotype is medium-sized (0.01 to 0.1%). One junction end disagrees with the germline gene, perhaps due to a read error. This chain uses TRBV12-3 or TRBV12-4 with TRBJ2-5; D is ambiguous. The CDR3 runs 11 residues. As DNA, the CDR3 is TGTGCCAGCAGCTTAGGGGAGACCCAGTACTTC. Amino acid sequence: CASSLGETQYF.

This clonotype was found a few times. This sequence joins TRBV12-3 or TRBV12-4 and TRBJ2-5, with 7 bases lining up with TRBD2. With V trimmed by 2 bases and J by 3 bases, 0 bases remained unmatched. The CDR3 length is 13 residues. CDR3 nucleotides: TGTGCCAGCAGTTTACTAGCGGAAGAGACCCAGTACTTC. Translation gives CASSLLAEETQYF.